The 24 T cell receptor beta chains below come from one sample, sequenced in a study of cytomegalovirus exposure and HLA in healthy donors. PCR primers comprised 60 Vbeta and 13 Jbeta primers. Profiling relied on immunoSEQ multiplex PCR, and the TCRdb table lists in-frame clones only, not all of them. The data contain about 200,000 clones, more than 85% of them singletons. Sequencing input: PBMCs. The source is a woman between 18 and 29 years old in good health and CMV-seronegative.

This chain joins TRBV6-5 and TRBJ2-7; 12 bases match TRBD2. Trimming took 6 bases from V and 9 from J; bases not matched to a gene: 6. This CDR3 is 13 amino acids long. CDR1 is MNHEY, CDR2 SVGAGI, per germline. CDR3 loop: CASRTSGGVGQYF. The CDR3 region has the DNA TGTGCCAGCAGGACTAGCGGGGGAGTAGGGCAGTACTTC.

Concerning this clone: Other nucleotide sequences from this sample produce the same CDR3. V gene TRBV4-1 combines with J gene TRBJ1-1; D might be TRBD1 (5 bases). Per germline, CDR1 MGHRA and CDR2 YSYEKL. The CDR3 has 15 residues. The ends were cut back, 1 base at V and 0 bases at J, with 9 bases in the middle. The CDR3 bases are TGCGCCAGCAGCCAAGGGGGACTCATGAACACTGAAGCTTTCTTT. This gives the protein CASSQGGLMNTEAFF.

The rearrangement joins TRBV5-1 to TRBJ1-1; the D is unclear. Germline loops: CDR1 SGHRS, CDR2 YFSETQ. The CDR3 spans 15 residues. With 2 bases removed from V and 3 bases from J, the gap between germline ends came to 14 bases. As DNA, the CDR3 is TGCGCCAGCAGCTTTAGCGGGAGGTTGGACACTGAAGCTTTCTTT. It translates to CASSFSGRLDTEAFF.

This clone came up once. The V gene is TRBV30, the J gene TRBJ2-4; 8 bases are shared with TRBD2. Germline CDR1 is GTSNPN and CDR2 is SVGIG (reference sequence). V trimming: 6 bases; J trimming: 3 bases; junction bases outside the gene matches: 7. CDR3 length equals 14 residues. CDR3 loop: CACRAGGGKNIQYF. Written as DNA, the CDR3 is TGTGCCTGCCGTGCGGGGGGTGGCAAAAACATTCAGTACTTC.

This chain connects TRBV1 to TRBJ2-7; the table's D call of TRBD1 was not tested on the DNA. TRBV1 is given as a pseudogene. The CDR3 contains 20 residues. Written as DNA, the CDR3 is TGCACCAGCAGCCAAGATCACGAGAGAAGTCTGACAGTTATCACCTACGAGCAGTACTTC. Translation: CTSSQDHERSLTVITYEQYF.

The genes are TRBV29-1 and TRBJ1-3; D not certain. CDR1 and CDR2 (germline): SQVTM, ANQGSEA. The CDR3 sequence is 13 residues long. The V end lost 6 bases, the J end lost 2 bases, and 11 bases lay between the germline ends. The CDR3 nucleotides read TGCAGCGTGGTCACAGCTGCTGGAAACACCATATATTTT. It encodes CSVVTAAGNTIYF.

The chain couples TRBV19 to TRBJ1-2; D uncertain. The V and J ends lost 3 bases and 7 bases respectively, with 15 bases between them. This CDR3 is 14 amino acids long. Germline CDR1 LNHDA, CDR2 SQIVND (reference sequence). CDR3 sequence reads: CASSISMGRGGYTF. CDR3 in DNA: TGTGCCAGTAGTATCTCGATGGGGAGAGGTGGCTACACCTTC.

The chain uses TRBV7-6 and TRBJ2-1; D perhaps matches TRBD2 (6 bases). The length of the CDR3 is 15 residues. Trimming removed 1 base at V and 4 bases at J, with 11 bases between. CDR1 is SGHVS and CDR2 is FNYEAQ in the germline V gene. The CDR3 nucleotides are TGTGCCAGCAGCTTAGGGATAGCGGTATACAATGAGCAGTTCTTC. As protein: CASSLGIAVYNEQFF.

The CDR3 here is CASSQDPGETQYF. In DNA, the CDR3 is TGCGCCAGCAGCCAAGACCCGGGAGAGACCCAGTACTTC. The chain joins TRBV4-1 to TRBJ2-5, with no clear D. In germline, CDR1 is MGHRA, CDR2 YSYEKL. V lost 0 bases, J lost 4 bases, and 6 bases lay in between. This CDR3 comprises 13 residues.

This clone has a single count. The chain has TRBV15 and TRBJ1-1; 7 bases match TRBD1. The length of the CDR3 is 14 residues. The V gene end was trimmed by 4 bases and the J gene end by 4 bases; junction bases not matched to a gene: 6. CDR1 is LNHNV, CDR2 YYDKDF, per germline (reference sequence). CDR3 residues: CATSKTGLATEAFF. The CDR3 nucleotides are TGTGCCACCAGCAAGACAGGGTTGGCCACTGAAGCTTTCTTT.

The rearrangement joins TRBV19 to TRBJ2-2; 8 nucleotides match TRBD1. V lost 5 bases, J lost 5 bases, and 7 bases stayed unmatched. The germline V gene encodes CDR1 LNHDA and CDR2 SQIVND (reference sequence). The CDR3 covers 15 residues. The CDR3 spells CASSLRTGRTGELFF. The CDR3 coding sequence is TGTGCCAGTAGTCTCCGGACAGGGAGGACCGGGGAGCTGTTTTTT.

The chain links TRBV27 to TRBJ2-7; 7 nucleotides match TRBD1. V gave up 4 bases and J gave up 5 bases; unmatched junction bases: 5. The CDR3 spans 13 residues. CDR1 is MNHEY, CDR2 SMNVEV, per germline (reference sequence). The chain's CDR3 is CASSYRGIHEQYF. DNA for the CDR3: TGTGCCAGCAGTTACAGGGGAATACACGAGCAGTACTTC.

This clone was counted a single time. The chain recombines TRBV5-1 with TRBJ2-3; TRBD2 matches 10 bases. This CDR3 has 16 residues. J lost 4 bases, V lost 6 bases, and 11 bases had no gene match. Germline V gene lookup returns CDR1 SGHRS and CDR2 YFSETQ. The CDR3 sequence is CASIRGTSGVADTQYF. Here the CDR3 DNA reads TGCGCCAGCATAAGGGGCACTAGCGGGGTGGCAGATACGCAGTATTTT.

This clone occurred a few times. The gene calls are TRBV5-4 and TRBJ2-6, with 8 bases aligning to TRBD1. There are 17 residues in the CDR3. V lost 3 bases, J lost 0 bases, and 5 bases stayed unmatched. Germline CDR1 SGHNT, CDR2 YYREEE (reference sequence). The CDR3 protein is CASSSRQGSSGANVLTF. The CDR3 nucleotides read TGTGCCAGCAGCTCGAGACAGGGGAGCTCTGGGGCCAACGTCCTGACTTTC. The variable domain in full, completed from reference TRBV5-4 and TRBJ2-6, reads ETGVTQSPTHLIKTRGQQVTLRCSSQSGHNTVSWYQQALGQGPQFIFQYYREEENGRGNFPPRFSGLQFPNYSSELNVNALELDDSALYLCASSSRQGSSGANVLTFGAGSRLTVL.

The J gene is TRBJ1-1, the V gene TRBV30; maybe TRBD1 (6 bases). V dropped 5 bases and J dropped 5 bases, with 15 bases sitting between them. CDR1 is GTSNPN, CDR2 SVGIG, per germline (reference sequence). The CDR3 covers 13 residues. CDR3 residues: CAWALQGLTEAFF. The DNA of the CDR3 is TGTGCCTGGGCCTTACAGGGCCTAACTGAAGCTTTCTTT.

The rearrangement joins TRBV28 to TRBJ1-5, with 9 positions matching TRBD1. Germline-derived CDR1 and CDR2 are MDHEN and SYDVKM. Trimming cost V 5 bases and J 4 bases; bases outside gene matches: 6. CDR3 length equals 15 residues. The CDR3 here is CASSRGQGGNQPQHF. CDR3 DNA sequence: TGTGCCAGCAGTCGGGGACAGGGAGGGAATCAGCCCCAGCATTTT.

The chain uses TRBV5-1 and TRBJ2-7, with a tentative D call TRBD1 (6 bases). CDR3 length: 16 residues. Germline CDR1 SGHRS, CDR2 YFSETQ. V lost 1 base and J lost 0, with 14 bases in between. This CDR3 is CASSLYLRDTSYEQYF. CDR3 nucleotides: TGCGCCAGCAGCTTGTACCTCCGGGACACCTCCTACGAGCAGTACTTC.

On this clone itself: Relative to the germline gene, one junction end is altered; a read error may explain this. The chain couples TRBV6-1 to TRBJ1-6, with a possible D match to TRBD1 (5 bases). This CDR3 is 17 amino acids long. Germline assignment: CDR1 MNHNS and CDR2 SASEGT. The CDR3 DNA is TGTGCCAGCAGTGAATCTCGACAGAGCTCCTATAATTCACCCCTCCGCTTT. Its protein is CASSESRQSSYNSPLRF.

The V and J genes are TRBV9 and TRBJ2-2; D is possibly TRBD1 (5 bases). The V and J ends lost 3 bases and 0 bases respectively, with 6 bases between them. This CDR3 region has 14 residues. Germline assignment: CDR1 SGDLS and CDR2 YYNGEE. The CDR3 DNA reads as TGTGCCAGCAGCGAGGGGACGAACACCGGGGAGCTGTTTTTT. Translated, it gives CASSEGTNTGELFF.

The rearrangement links TRBV19 to TRBJ2-1; tentatively, D is TRBD1 (6 bases). Germline assignment: CDR1 LNHDA and CDR2 SQIVND (reference sequence). This CDR3 comprises 15 residues. Trimming shortened V by 6 bases and J by 0 bases, and 12 bases separated the two germline ends. CDR3: CASRGHSSSYNEQFF. The CDR3 DNA reads TGTGCCAGTAGGGGACATTCTAGCTCCTACAATGAGCAGTTCTTC.

The rearrangement joins TRBV30 to TRBJ1-4, with 10 nucleotides matching TRBD1. The CDR3 is 12 amino acids. Trimming cost V 5 bases and J 6 bases; bases outside gene matches: 0. The germline V gene encodes CDR1 GTSNPN and CDR2 SVGIG (reference sequence). The CDR3 reads CAWGQGDEKLFF. CDR3 DNA sequence: TGTGCCTGGGGACAGGGGGATGAAAAACTGTTTTTT.

The chain couples TRBV5-1 to TRBJ2-1; 7 bases agree with TRBD1. Germline trimming cut 5 bases from V and 4 bases from J; bases unmatched to any gene: 9. Per the germline V gene, CDR1 is SGHRS and CDR2 is YFSETQ. CDR3 length: 15 residues. CDR3 nucleotide sequence: TGCGCCAGCAGAGACACAGGGGTGCGGTACAATGAGCAGTTCTTC. This codes for CASRDTGVRYNEQFF.

The chain combines TRBV7-2 with TRBJ2-5, with D perhaps TRBD2 (6 bases). From germline, CDR1 is SGHTA and CDR2 FQGNSA. Deletions cut 0 bases from V and 1 base from J, with 9 bases between. CDR3 length: 15 residues. This CDR3 is CASSLASTSQETQYF. CDR3 coding DNA: TGTGCCAGCAGCTTAGCCTCGACTAGCCAAGAGACCCAGTACTTC.

The gene calls are TRBV11-2 and TRBJ2-7; 8 bases are shared with TRBD1. V was pared by 5 bases and J by 2 bases, with 5 bases of the junction left unmatched. CDR1 and CDR2 (germline): SGHAT, FQNNGV. The CDR3 contains 14 residues. The CDR3 sequence: CASSPQGAPYEQYF. The CDR3 nucleotides are TGTGCCAGCAGCCCTCAGGGGGCCCCCTACGAGCAGTACTTC.